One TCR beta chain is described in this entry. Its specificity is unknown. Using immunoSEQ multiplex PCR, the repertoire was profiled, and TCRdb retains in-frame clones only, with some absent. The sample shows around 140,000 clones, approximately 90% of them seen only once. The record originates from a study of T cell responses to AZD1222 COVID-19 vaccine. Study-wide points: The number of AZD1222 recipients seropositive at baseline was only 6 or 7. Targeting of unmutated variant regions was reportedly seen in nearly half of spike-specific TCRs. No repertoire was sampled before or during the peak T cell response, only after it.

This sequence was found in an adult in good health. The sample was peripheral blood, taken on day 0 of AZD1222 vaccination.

In DNA form, the CDR3 reads TGCGCCAGCAGCCAGCGCGGATTTTCCACCGGGGAGCTGTTTTTT. Protein sequence: CASSQRGFSTGELFF. The V gene is TRBV4-1, the J gene TRBJ2-2; D is uncertain. The V gene's germline CDR1 is MGHRA and CDR2 YSYEKL. Trimming shortened V by 3 bases and J by 4 bases, and 12 bases separated the two germline ends. The CDR3 spans 15 residues.